The clone carrying this T cell receptor beta chain was seen more than once but under ten times. What it recognizes is unknown. V trimming: 3 bases; J trimming: 4 bases; junction bases outside the gene matches: 3. The CDR3 loop spans 13 amino acids. Per germline, CDR1 GTSNPN and CDR2 SVGIG (reference sequence). Per individual sample, about 10^5 TCR templates were assayed. Method: immunoSEQ multiplex PCR; TCRdb's copy keeps in-frame clones and lacks some. The sample lists tens of thousands of clones; more than 85% were seen once. The data belong to a study of siplizumab effects on memory and regulatory T cells. The study's findings and limits: Unstimulated naive T cells seemed to show more diversity than memory cells did, and they also seemed to be among the major contributors to the alloresponse.

Specimen: CD8+ T cells sorted from blood. The receptor was derived from a human donor in good health. The chain uses TRBV30 and TRBJ1-5, with 7 bases fitting TRBD1. CDR3 sequence reads: CAWRGQRNQPQHF. CDR3 sequence (DNA): TGTGCCTGGAGGGGACAGAGAAATCAGCCCCAGCATTTT. Variable domain in full (rest from reference TRBV30 and TRBJ1-5): SQTIHQWPATLVQPVGSPLSLECTVEGTSNPNLYWYRQAAGRGLQLLFYSVGIGQISSEVPQNLSASRPQDRQFILSSKKLLLSDSGFYLCAWRGQRNQPQHFGDGTRLSIL.